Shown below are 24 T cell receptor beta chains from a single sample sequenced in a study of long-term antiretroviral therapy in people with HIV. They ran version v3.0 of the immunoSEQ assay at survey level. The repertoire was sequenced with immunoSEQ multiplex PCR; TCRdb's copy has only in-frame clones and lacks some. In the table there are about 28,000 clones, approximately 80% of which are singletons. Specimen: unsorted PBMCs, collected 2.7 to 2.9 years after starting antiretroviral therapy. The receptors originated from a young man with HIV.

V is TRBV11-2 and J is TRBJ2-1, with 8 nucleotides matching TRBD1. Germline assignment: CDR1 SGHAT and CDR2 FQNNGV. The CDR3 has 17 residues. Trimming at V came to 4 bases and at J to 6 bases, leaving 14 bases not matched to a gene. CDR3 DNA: TGTGCCAGCAGCTCAGCCCGACAGGGGAGGATATTCAATGAGCAGTTCTTC. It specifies CASSSARQGRIFNEQFF.

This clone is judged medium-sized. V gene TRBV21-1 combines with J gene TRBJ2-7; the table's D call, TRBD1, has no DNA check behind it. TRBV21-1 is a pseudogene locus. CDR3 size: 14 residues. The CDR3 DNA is TGTGCCAGCAGCAAAGAGGGGCTATTGTACGAGCAGTACTTC. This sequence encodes CASSKEGLLYEQYF.

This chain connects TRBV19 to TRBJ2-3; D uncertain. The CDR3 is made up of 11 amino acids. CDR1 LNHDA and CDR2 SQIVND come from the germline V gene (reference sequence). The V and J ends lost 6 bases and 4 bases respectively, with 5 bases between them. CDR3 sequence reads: CASRFADTQYF. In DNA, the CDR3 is TGTGCCAGTAGGTTCGCAGATACGCAGTATTTT.

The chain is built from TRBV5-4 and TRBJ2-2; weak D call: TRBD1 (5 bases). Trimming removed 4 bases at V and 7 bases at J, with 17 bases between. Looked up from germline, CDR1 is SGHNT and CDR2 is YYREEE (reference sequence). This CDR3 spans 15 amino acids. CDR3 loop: CASSPWGRSVGELFF. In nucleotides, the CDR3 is TGTGCCAGCAGCCCTTGGGGCAGGTCCGTCGGGGAGCTGTTTTTT.

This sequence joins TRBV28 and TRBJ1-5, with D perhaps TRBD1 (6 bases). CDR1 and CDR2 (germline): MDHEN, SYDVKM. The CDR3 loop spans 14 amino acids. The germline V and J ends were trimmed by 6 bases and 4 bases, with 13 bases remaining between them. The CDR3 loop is CASRHRVMNQPQHF. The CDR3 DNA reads TGTGCCAGCAGGCACAGGGTGATGAATCAGCCCCAGCATTTT. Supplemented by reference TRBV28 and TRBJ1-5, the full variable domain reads DVKVTQSSRYLVKRTGEKVFLECVQDMDHENMFWYRQDPGLGLRLIYFSYDVKMKEKGDIPEGYSVSREKKERFSLILESASTNQTSMYLCASRHRVMNQPQHFGDGTRLSIL.

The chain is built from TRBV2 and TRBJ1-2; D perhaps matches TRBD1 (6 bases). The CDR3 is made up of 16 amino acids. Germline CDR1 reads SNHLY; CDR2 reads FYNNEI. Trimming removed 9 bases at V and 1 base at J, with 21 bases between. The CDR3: CARRTRGALDNYGYTF. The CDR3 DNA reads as TGTGCCAGGAGAACCAGGGGCGCCCTGGATAACTATGGCTACACCTTC.

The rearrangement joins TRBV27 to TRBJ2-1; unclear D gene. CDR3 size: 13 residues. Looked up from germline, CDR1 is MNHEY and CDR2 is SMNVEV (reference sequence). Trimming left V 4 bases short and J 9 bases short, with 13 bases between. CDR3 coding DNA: TGTGCCAGCAGTTCCCATTTGACGTCTGAGCAGTTCTTC. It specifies CASSSHLTSEQFF.

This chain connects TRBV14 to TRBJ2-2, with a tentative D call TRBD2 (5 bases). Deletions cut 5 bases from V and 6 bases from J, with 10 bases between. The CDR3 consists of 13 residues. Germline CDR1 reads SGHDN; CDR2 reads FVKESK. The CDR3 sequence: CASSLFGAGELFF. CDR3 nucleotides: TGTGCCAGCAGCTTATTCGGGGCCGGGGAGCTGTTTTTT.

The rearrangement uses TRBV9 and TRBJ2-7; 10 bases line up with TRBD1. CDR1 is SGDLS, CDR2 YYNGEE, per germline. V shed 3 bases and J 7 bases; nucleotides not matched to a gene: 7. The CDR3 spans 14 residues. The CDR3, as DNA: TGTGCCAGCAGCGGCCGGGACAGGGGTGGGGAGCAGTACTTC. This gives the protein CASSGRDRGGEQYF.

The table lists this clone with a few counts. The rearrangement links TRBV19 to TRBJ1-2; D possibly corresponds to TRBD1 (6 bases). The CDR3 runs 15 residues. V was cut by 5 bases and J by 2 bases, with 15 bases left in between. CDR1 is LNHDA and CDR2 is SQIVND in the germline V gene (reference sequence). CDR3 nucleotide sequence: TGTGCCAGTAGTCCTGGGGCGGGGGCCAACTATGGCTACACCTTC. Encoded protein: CASSPGAGANYGYTF.

CDR3 amino acids: CASSPRGGTEAFF. DNA of the CDR3: TGTGCCAGCAGCCCCAGAGGAGGGACTGAAGCTTTCTTT. This chain uses TRBV7-6 with TRBJ1-1; D gene ambiguous. CDR1 and CDR2 (germline): SGHVS, FNYEAQ. V lost 5 bases and J lost 5, with 12 bases in between. There are 13 residues in the CDR3.

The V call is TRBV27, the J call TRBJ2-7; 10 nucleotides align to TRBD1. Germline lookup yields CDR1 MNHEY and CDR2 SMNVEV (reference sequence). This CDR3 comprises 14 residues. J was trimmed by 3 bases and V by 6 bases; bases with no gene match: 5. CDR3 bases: TGTGCCAGCAGCCCGGGACAGGGGCACTACGAGCAGTACTTC. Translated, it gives CASSPGQGHYEQYF.

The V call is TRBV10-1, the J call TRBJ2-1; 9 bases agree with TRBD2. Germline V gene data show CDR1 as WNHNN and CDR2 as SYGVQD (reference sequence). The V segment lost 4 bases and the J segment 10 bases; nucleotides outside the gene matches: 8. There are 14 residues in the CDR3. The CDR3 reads CASSVREGSSEQFF. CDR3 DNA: TGCGCCAGCAGTGTGCGGGAGGGTAGCAGCGAGCAGTTCTTC.

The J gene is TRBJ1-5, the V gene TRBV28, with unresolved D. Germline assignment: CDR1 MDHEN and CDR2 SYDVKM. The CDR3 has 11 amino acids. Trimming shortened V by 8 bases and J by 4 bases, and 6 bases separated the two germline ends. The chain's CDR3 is CASGSNQPQHF. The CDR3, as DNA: TGTGCCAGCGGATCAAATCAGCCCCAGCATTTT.

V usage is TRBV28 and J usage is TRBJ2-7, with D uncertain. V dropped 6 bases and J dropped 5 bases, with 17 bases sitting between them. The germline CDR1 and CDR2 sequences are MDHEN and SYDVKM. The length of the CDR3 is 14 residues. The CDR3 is CASSAPRRKNEQYF. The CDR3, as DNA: TGTGCCAGCAGCGCCCCCAGGCGAAAGAACGAGCAGTACTTC.

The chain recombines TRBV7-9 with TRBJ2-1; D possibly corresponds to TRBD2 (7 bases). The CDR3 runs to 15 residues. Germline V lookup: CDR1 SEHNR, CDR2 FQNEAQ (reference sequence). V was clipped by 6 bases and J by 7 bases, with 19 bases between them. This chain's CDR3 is CASSRGGRSENEQFF. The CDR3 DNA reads TGTGCCAGCAGTAGGGGGGGGAGGTCGGAAAATGAGCAGTTCTTC.

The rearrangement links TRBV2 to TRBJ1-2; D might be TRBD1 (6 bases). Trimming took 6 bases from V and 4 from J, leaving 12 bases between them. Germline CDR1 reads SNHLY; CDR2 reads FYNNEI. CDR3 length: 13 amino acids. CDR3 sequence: CASSNDRRYGYTF. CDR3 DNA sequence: TGTGCCAGCAGCAACGACAGGCGCTATGGCTACACCTTC.

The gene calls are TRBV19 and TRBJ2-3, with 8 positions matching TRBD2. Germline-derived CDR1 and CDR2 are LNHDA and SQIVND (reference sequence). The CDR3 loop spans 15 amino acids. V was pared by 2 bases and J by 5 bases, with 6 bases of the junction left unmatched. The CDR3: CASSIRREVEDTQYF. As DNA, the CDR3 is TGTGCCAGTAGTATAAGGCGGGAGGTCGAAGATACGCAGTATTTT.

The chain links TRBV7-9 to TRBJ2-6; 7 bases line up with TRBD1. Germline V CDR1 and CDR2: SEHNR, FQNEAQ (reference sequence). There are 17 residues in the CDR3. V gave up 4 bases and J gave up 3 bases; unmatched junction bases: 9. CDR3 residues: CASSSLGQADGANVLTF. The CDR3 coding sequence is TGTGCCAGCAGCTCATTAGGACAGGCAGATGGGGCCAACGTCCTGACTTTC.

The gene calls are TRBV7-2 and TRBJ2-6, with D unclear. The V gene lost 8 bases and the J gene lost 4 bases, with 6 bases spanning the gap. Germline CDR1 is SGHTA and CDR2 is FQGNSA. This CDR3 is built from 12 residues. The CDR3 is CASGPGANVLTF. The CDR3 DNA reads TGTGCCAGCGGTCCCGGGGCCAACGTCCTGACTTTC.

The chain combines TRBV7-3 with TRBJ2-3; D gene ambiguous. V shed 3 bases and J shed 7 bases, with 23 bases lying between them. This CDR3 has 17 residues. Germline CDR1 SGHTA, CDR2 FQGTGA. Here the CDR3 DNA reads TGTGCCAGCAGCTTTCTTTCCGGGCACCATACGACAAATACGCAGTATTTT. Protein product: CASSFLSGHHTTNTQYF.

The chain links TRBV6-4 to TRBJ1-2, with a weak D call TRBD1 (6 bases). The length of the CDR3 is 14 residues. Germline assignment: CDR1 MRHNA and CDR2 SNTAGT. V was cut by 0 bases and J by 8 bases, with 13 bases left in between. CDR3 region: CASSDSWGAGGYTF. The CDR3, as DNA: TGTGCCAGCAGTGACTCGTGGGGGGCAGGGGGCTACACCTTC.

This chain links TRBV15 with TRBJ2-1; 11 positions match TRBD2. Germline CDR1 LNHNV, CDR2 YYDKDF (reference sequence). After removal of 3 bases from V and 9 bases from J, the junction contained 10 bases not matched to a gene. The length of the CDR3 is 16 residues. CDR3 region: CATSSEAGLAATEQFF. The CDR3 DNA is TGTGCCACCAGCAGTGAGGCGGGACTAGCGGCCACTGAGCAGTTCTTC.

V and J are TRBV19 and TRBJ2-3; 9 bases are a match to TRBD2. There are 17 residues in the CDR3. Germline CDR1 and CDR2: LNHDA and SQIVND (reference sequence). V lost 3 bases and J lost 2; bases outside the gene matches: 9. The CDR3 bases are TGTGCCAGTAGTATCCTCTCGACTAGCGGATTCACAGATACGCAGTATTTT. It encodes CASSILSTSGFTDTQYF.